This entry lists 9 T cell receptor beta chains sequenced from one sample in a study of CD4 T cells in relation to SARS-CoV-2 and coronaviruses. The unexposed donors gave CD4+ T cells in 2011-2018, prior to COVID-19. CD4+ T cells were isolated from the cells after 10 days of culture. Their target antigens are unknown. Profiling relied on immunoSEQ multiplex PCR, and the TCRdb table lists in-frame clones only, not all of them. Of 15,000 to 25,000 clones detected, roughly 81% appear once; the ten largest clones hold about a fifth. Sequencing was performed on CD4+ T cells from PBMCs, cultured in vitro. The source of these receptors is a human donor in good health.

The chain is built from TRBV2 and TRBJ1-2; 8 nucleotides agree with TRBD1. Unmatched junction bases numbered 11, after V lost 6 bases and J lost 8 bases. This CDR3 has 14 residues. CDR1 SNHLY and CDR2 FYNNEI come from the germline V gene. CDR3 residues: CASSGQGRDRGYTF. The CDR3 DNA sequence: TGTGCCAGCAGCGGACAGGGCCGGGATCGGGGCTACACCTTC. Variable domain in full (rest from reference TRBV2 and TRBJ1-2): EPEVTQTPSHQVTQMGQEVILRCVPISNHLYFYWYRQILGQKVEFLVSFYNNEISEKSEIFDDQFSVERPDGSNFTLKIRSTKLEDSAMYFCASSGQGRDRGYTFGSGTRLTVV.

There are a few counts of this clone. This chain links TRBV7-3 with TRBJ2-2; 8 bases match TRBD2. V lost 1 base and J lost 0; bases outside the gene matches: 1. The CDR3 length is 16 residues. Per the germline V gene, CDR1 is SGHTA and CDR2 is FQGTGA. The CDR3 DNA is TGTGCCAGCAGCTTAATGGGACTAGCGAACACCGGGGAGCTGTTTTTT. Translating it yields CASSLMGLANTGELFF.

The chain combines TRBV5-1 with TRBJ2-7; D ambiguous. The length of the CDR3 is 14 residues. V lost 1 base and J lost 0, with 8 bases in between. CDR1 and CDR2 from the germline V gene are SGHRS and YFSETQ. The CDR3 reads CASSLTTSSYEQYF. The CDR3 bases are TGCGCCAGCAGCTTGACTACGAGCTCCTACGAGCAGTACTTC.

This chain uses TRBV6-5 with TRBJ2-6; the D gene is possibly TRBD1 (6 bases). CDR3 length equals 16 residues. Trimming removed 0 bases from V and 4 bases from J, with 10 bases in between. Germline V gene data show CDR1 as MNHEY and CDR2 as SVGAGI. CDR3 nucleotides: TGTGCCAGCAGTTACTCGGGGGCATCGGGGGCCAACGTCCTGACTTTC. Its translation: CASSYSGASGANVLTF.

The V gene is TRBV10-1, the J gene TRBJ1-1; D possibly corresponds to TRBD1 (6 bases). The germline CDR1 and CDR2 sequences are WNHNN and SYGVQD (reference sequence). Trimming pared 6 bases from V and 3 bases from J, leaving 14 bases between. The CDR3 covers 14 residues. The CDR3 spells CASSSGAWDTEAFF. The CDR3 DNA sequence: TGCGCCAGCAGCTCAGGGGCCTGGGACACTGAAGCTTTCTTT.

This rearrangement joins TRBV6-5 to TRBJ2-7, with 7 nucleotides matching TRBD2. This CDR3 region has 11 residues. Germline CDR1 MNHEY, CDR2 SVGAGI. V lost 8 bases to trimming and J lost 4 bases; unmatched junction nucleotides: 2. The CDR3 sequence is CASERGYEQYF. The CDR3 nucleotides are TGTGCCAGCGAGCGGGGTTACGAGCAGTACTTC.

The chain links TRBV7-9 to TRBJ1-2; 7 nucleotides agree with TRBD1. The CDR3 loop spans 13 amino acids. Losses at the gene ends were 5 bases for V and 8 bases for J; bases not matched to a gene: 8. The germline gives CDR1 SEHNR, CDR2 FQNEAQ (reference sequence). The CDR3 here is CASSEGAPQGYTF. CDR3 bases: TGTGCCAGCAGCGAGGGGGCCCCCCAGGGCTACACCTTC.

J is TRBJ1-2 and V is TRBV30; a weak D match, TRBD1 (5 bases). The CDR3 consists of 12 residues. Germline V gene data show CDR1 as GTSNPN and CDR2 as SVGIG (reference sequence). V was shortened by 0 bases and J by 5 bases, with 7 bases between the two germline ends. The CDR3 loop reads CAWSVPGYGYTF. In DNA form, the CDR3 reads TGTGCCTGGAGTGTACCAGGGTATGGCTACACCTTC.

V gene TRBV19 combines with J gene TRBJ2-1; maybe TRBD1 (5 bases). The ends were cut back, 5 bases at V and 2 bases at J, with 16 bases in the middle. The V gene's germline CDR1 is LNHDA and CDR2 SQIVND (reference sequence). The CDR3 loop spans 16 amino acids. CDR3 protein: CASSGALGAAYNEQFF. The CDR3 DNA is TGTGCCAGTAGTGGTGCCCTAGGGGCAGCCTACAATGAGCAGTTCTTC.